This paragraph covers one T cell receptor (beta chain) sequence. Clones were sequenced by immunoSEQ multiplex PCR, and TCRdb holds only the in-frame ones, with some missing. The table lists under 150,000 clones, roughly 92% of them singletons, with over 8.5% in the top ten. Germline loops: CDR1 SEHNR, CDR2 FQNEAQ (reference sequence). This CDR3 contains 14 residues. V was shortened by 0 bases and J by 4 bases, with 9 bases between the two germline ends. The sample originates from a study of T cell responses to AZD1222 COVID-19 vaccine. This clonotype was obtained from an adult who received the AZD1222 COVID-19 vaccine. V and J are TRBV7-9 and TRBJ1-1; D is ambiguous. The material sequenced was peripheral blood, taken 28 days after the second AZD1222 dose. In DNA form, the CDR3 reads TGTGCCAGCAGCTTAGCCGGGGTGAGCACTGAAGCTTTCTTT. It encodes CASSLAGVSTEAFF.